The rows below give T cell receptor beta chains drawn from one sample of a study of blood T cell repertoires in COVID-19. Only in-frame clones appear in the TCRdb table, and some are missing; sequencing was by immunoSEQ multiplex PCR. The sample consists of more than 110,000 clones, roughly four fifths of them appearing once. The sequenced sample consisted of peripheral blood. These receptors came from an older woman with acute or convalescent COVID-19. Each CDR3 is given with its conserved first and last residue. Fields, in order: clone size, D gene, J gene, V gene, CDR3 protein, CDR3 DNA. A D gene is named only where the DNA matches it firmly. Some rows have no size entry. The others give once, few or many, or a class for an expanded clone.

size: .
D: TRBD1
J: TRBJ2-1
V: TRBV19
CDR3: CASSPGQGPYNEQFF
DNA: TGTGCCAGTAGTCCCGGACAGGGGCCCTACAATGAGCAGTTCTTC

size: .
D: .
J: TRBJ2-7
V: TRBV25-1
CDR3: CASSETDEQYF
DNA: TGTGCCAGCAGTGAAACGGACGAGCAGTACTTC

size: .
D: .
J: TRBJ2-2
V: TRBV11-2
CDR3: CASSLLAGELFF
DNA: TGTGCCAGCAGCTTATTAGCCGGGGAGCTGTTTTTT

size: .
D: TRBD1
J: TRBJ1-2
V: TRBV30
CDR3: CAWSWDSENYGYTF
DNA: TGTGCCTGGAGTTGGGACAGCGAAAACTATGGCTACACCTTC

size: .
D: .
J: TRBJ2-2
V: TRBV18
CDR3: CASSPSPSDSGELFF
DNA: TGTGCCAGCTCACCCTCACCGTCGGACAGCGGGGAGCTGTTTTTT

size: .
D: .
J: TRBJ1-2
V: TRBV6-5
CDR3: CASRPHSGIGNGYTF
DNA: TGTGCCAGCAGACCACATTCAGGGATTGGAAATGGCTACACCTTC

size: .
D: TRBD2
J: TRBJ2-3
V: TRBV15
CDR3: CATSRQGGTSGTDTQYF
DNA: TGTGCCACCAGCAGGCAGGGGGGGACTAGCGGGACAGATACGCAGTATTTT

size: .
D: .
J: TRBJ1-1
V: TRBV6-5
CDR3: CASSYYGQNTEAFF
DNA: TGTGCCAGCAGTTACTATGGACAGAACACTGAAGCTTTCTTT

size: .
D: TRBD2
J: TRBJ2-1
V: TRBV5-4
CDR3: CASSLAPSGSSVEQFF
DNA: TGTGCCAGCAGCTTGGCCCCTAGCGGGAGCTCGGTTGAGCAGTTCTTC

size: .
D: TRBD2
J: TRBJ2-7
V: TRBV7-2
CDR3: CASSLRNVIAGVSYEQYF
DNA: TGTGCCAGCAGCTTACGAAATGTGATAGCGGGAGTAAGCTACGAGCAGTACTTC

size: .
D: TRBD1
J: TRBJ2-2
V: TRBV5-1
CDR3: CASSTGQGSTGELFF
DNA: TGCGCCAGCAGCACCGGACAGGGAAGCACCGGGGAGCTGTTTTTT

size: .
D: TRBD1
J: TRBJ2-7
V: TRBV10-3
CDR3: CAIRTGDAYEQYF
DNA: TGTGCCATTAGGACAGGGGACGCCTACGAGCAGTACTTC

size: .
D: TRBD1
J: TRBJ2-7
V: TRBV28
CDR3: CASSSGQGAYEQYF
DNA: TGTGCCAGCAGTTCCGGACAGGGCGCCTACGAGCAGTACTTC

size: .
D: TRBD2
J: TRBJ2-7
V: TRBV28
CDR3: CASSTAGGSYEQYF
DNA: TGTGCCAGCAGTACAGCGGGAGGGTCCTACGAGCAGTACTTC

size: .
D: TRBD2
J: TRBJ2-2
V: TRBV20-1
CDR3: CSASPLAGESATGELFF
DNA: TGCAGTGCTAGTCCACTAGCGGGAGAGTCGGCCACCGGGGAGCTGTTTTTT

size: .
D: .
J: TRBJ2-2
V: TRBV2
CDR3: CASSEVRAAGELFF
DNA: TGTGCCAGCAGTGAAGTGCGGGCGGCTGGGGAGCTGTTTTTT

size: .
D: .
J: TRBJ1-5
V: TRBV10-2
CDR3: CAIIQTGSNQPQHF
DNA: TGCGCCATTATACAGACAGGATCCAATCAGCCCCAGCATTTT

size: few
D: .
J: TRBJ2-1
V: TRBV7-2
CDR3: CASSLAWGLYNEQFF
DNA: TGTGCCAGCAGCTTAGCGTGGGGGCTATACAATGAGCAGTTCTTC

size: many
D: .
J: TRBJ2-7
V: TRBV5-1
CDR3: CASSPPGTISEQYF
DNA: TGCGCCAGCAGCCCCCCGGGAACGATCTCCGAGCAGTACTTC

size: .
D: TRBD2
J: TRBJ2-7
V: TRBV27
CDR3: CASSTNSGRAGEQYF
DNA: TGTGCCAGCAGTACAAATAGCGGGAGGGCCGGCGAGCAGTACTTC

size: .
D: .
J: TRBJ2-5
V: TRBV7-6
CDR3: CASSLERGGNQETQYF
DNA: TGTGCCAGCAGCTTAGAACGGGGAGGAAACCAAGAGACCCAGTACTTC

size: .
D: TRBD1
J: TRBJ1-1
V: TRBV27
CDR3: CASSAGRGKAFF
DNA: TGTGCCAGCAGTGCGGGCAGGGGGAAAGCTTTCTTT

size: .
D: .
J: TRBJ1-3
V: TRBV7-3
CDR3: CASSLDRRRRSSGNTIYF
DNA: TGTGCCAGCAGCTTAGATCGAAGGAGGCGGTCCTCTGGAAACACCATATATTTT

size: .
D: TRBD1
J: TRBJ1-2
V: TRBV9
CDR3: CASSPSDRAYGYTF
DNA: TGTGCCAGCAGCCCCTCGGACAGGGCCTATGGCTACACCTTC

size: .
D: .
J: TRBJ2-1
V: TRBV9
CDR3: CASSRSYNEQFF
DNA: TGTGCCAGCAGCCGCTCCTACAATGAGCAGTTCTTC

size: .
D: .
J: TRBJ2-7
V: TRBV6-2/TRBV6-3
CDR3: CASSSLGRGDYEQYF
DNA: TGTGCCAGCAGTTCCTTGGGCAGGGGGGACTACGAGCAGTACTTC

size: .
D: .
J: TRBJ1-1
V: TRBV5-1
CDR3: CASSLAGTNAEAFF
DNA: TGCGCCAGCAGCTTGGCCGGGACAAATGCTGAAGCTTTCTTT

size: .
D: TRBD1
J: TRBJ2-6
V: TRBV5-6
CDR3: CASSLIGTGSGANVLTF
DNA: TGTGCCAGCAGCTTGATAGGGACAGGATCAGGGGCCAACGTCCTGACTTTC

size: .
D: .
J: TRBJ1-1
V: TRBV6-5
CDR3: CASSPRRGGYTEAFF
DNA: TGTGCCAGCAGCCCCCGGAGGGGCGGGTACACTGAAGCTTTCTTT

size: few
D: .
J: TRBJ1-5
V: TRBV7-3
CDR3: CASSSVTDYSNQPQHF
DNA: TGTGCCAGCAGCTCCGTGACAGATTATAGCAATCAGCCCCAGCATTTT

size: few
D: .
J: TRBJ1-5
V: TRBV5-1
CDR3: CASSLVAGPDQPQHF
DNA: TGCGCCAGCAGCTTGGTGGCAGGGCCCGACCAGCCCCAGCATTTT